Listed below are T cell receptor beta chains from one sample, sequenced in a study of T cells in localized non-small cell lung cancer. Profiled with immunoSEQ multiplex PCR; TCRdb holds only in-frame clones, not every one. The table has around 100,000 clones, roughly 87% seen once. The material sequenced was peripheral blood, taken before any cancer treatment. These receptor sequences come from a man aged 35 to 69 with stage I squamous cell lung carcinoma. CDR3s include the opening cysteine and the closing phenylalanine or tryptophan. A D gene is named only where the DNA matches it firmly. Clone size appears in some rows only: once, few, many, or a class for an expanded clone.

d_gene: TRBD2
j_gene: TRBJ2-7
v_gene: TRBV7-8
abundance: .
CDR3nt: TGTGCCAGCAGCCCTCGGACTAGCGGGGGGTCAGGCGAGCAGTACTTC
CDR3aa: CASSPRTSGGSGEQYF

d_gene: .
j_gene: TRBJ1-2
v_gene: TRBV19
abundance: .
CDR3nt: TGTGCCAGTAGTCATCAGGGCAGACGGAATTCTAACTATGGCTACACCTTC
CDR3aa: CASSHQGRRNSNYGYTF

d_gene: TRBD1
j_gene: TRBJ2-3
v_gene: TRBV14
abundance: .
CDR3nt: TGTGCCAGCAGCCTGTTCAGGGGGATTGGCACAGATACGCAGTATTTT
CDR3aa: CASSLFRGIGTDTQYF

d_gene: .
j_gene: TRBJ1-2
v_gene: TRBV5-4
abundance: .
CDR3nt: TGTGCCAGCAGCTCGGACGGTCCCTATGGCTACACCTTC
CDR3aa: CASSSDGPYGYTF

d_gene: .
j_gene: TRBJ1-1
v_gene: TRBV6-6
abundance: .
CDR3nt: TGTGCCAGCAGTTACACGCTAGGCACTGAAGCTTTCTTT
CDR3aa: CASSYTLGTEAFF

d_gene: TRBD1
j_gene: TRBJ1-2
v_gene: TRBV19
abundance: .
CDR3nt: TGTGCCAGCAGAGATGGTACCAGGGGGTCTAACTATGGCTACACCTTC
CDR3aa: CASRDGTRGSNYGYTF

d_gene: TRBD1
j_gene: TRBJ1-5
v_gene: TRBV19
abundance: .
CDR3nt: TGTGCCAGTAGTTTGGGACAGCGTGGCAATCAGCCCCAGCATTTT
CDR3aa: CASSLGQRGNQPQHF

d_gene: TRBD1
j_gene: TRBJ2-2
v_gene: TRBV5-6
abundance: .
CDR3nt: TGTGCCAGCAGCTTGGACAGGGGCAACGGGGAGCTGTTTTTT
CDR3aa: CASSLDRGNGELFF

d_gene: .
j_gene: TRBJ2-5
v_gene: TRBV2
abundance: .
CDR3nt: TGTGCCAGCAGTGACCGTGAGACCCAGTACTTC
CDR3aa: CASSDRETQYF

d_gene: .
j_gene: TRBJ2-1
v_gene: TRBV5-1
abundance: once
CDR3nt: TGCGCCAGCAGTTTGGAGAATGAGCAGTTCTTC
CDR3aa: CASSLENEQFF

d_gene: .
j_gene: TRBJ1-4
v_gene: TRBV7-9
abundance: .
CDR3nt: TGTGCCAGCAGCTTAGACCCTGGGCGAGCTAATGAAAAACTGTTTTTT
CDR3aa: CASSLDPGRANEKLFF

d_gene: .
j_gene: TRBJ1-2
v_gene: TRBV7-2
abundance: .
CDR3nt: TGTGCCAGCAGCTTACGGCACCCTGAAGGGGATGGCTACACCTTC
CDR3aa: CASSLRHPEGDGYTF

d_gene: TRBD1
j_gene: TRBJ1-4
v_gene: TRBV5-1
abundance: .
CDR3nt: TGCGCCAGCAGCATCTCGACAGGGGGGAGGGAAAAACTGTTTTTT
CDR3aa: CASSISTGGREKLFF